These T cell receptor beta chains were read from a single sample in a study of blood T cell repertoires in COVID-19. Sequencing was performed with immunoSEQ multiplex PCR; in TCRdb, only in-frame clones are kept and a portion is missing. The sample has 300,000 to 350,000 clones, about nine tenths seen once; the top ten hold roughly 2.3%. The sequenced sample consisted of peripheral blood. These receptors were obtained from a man between 18 and 29 years old with active or convalescent COVID-19. The CDR3 runs from the conserved cysteine through the conserved F or W. A D gene is named only where the DNA matches it firmly. Only some rows state a clone size, as once, few, many or a class for expanded clones.

V	size	D	J	CDR3	DNA
TRBV28	NA	TRBD1	TRBJ1-2	CASSPDRAGYGYTF	TGTGCCAGCAGTCCGGACAGGGCAGGCTATGGCTACACCTTC
TRBV28	NA	TRBD2	TRBJ2-3	CASSRNLAADTQYF	TGTGCCAGCAGTAGGAATCTAGCGGCGGATACGCAGTATTTT
TRBV19	NA	TRBD1	TRBJ1-1	CATRDRMNTEAFF	TGTGCCACCAGGGACAGGATGAACACTGAAGCTTTCTTT
TRBV28	NA	NA	TRBJ2-6	CASRMARVGANVLTF	TGTGCCAGCAGAATGGCGAGGGTAGGGGCCAACGTCCTGACTTTC
TRBV28	NA	TRBD1	TRBJ1-1	CASSRTGGGEAFF	TGTGCCAGCAGCCGAACAGGGGGCGGTGAAGCTTTCTTT
TRBV5-8	once	NA	TRBJ1-2	CASARIPRGADWYGYTF	TGTGCCAGCGCAAGGATCCCGCGGGGGGCGGATTGGTATGGCTACACCTTC
TRBV11-3	NA	TRBD2	TRBJ2-3	CASSLYSGGTDTQYF	TGTGCCAGCAGCTTGTATAGCGGGGGCACAGATACGCAGTATTTT
TRBV7-7	NA	NA	TRBJ2-2	CASSPGTGRTGELFF	TGTGCCAGCAGCCCCGGCACAGGGCGCACCGGGGAGCTGTTTTTT
TRBV11-2	NA	NA	TRBJ2-7	CASSFSGVYEQYF	TGTGCCAGCAGCTTTTCAGGGGTATACGAGCAGTACTTC
TRBV6-5	NA	NA	TRBJ1-1	CASSYRGARASEAFF	TGTGCCAGCAGTTACCGCGGGGCCCGCGCGTCTGAAGCTTTCTTT
TRBV4-2	NA	NA	TRBJ2-1	CASSQEMGGNLLSEQFF	TGTGCCAGCAGCCAAGAGATGGGCGGGAACCTATTGAGTGAGCAGTTCTTC
TRBV19	NA	NA	TRBJ1-1	CASSIVGGLAFF	TGTGCCAGTAGTATAGTGGGGGGGCTAGCTTTCTTT
TRBV5-1	NA	NA	TRBJ2-1	CASSLVFGYEQFF	TGCGCCAGCAGCTTGGTGTTCGGTTATGAGCAGTTCTTC
TRBV7-9	NA	TRBD1	TRBJ2-7	CASSPTGARGHEQYF	TGTGCCAGCAGCCCAACAGGGGCGAGGGGCCACGAGCAGTACTTC
TRBV19	NA	NA	TRBJ1-5	CASSINRDPNQPQHF	TGTGCCAGTAGTATTAACAGGGACCCCAATCAGCCCCAGCATTTT
TRBV7-3	NA	NA	TRBJ2-1	CASSLTGGTYNEQFF	TGTGCCAGCAGCTTAACTGGAGGGACTTACAATGAGCAGTTCTTC
TRBV14	NA	TRBD2	TRBJ2-5	CASQRGGSETQYF	TGTGCCAGTCAGCGGGGGGGCTCGGAGACCCAGTACTTC
TRBV29-1	NA	NA	TRBJ2-6	CSVEDNNSGANVLTF	TGCAGCGTTGAAGATAACAACTCTGGGGCCAACGTCCTGACTTTC
TRBV5-6	NA	TRBD2	TRBJ2-7	CASSHLGLAGAYEQYF	TGTGCCAGCAGCCACCTGGGACTAGCGGGAGCCTACGAGCAGTACTTC
TRBV9	NA	TRBD1	TRBJ1-1	CASSVGQGNTEAFF	TGTGCCAGCAGCGTGGGACAGGGGAACACTGAAGCTTTCTTT
TRBV7-9	NA	NA	TRBJ1-1	CASSLGGEAFF	TGTGCCAGCAGCCTCGGCGGTGAAGCTTTCTTT
TRBV18	NA	NA	TRBJ2-1	CASSPPAYNEQFF	TGTGCCAGCTCACCTCCAGCCTACAATGAGCAGTTCTTC
TRBV7-9	NA	NA	TRBJ2-1	CASSLGQGSYNEQFF	TGTGCCAGCAGCTTAGGGCAGGGGTCCTACAATGAGCAGTTCTTC
TRBV7-2	NA	TRBD1	TRBJ2-7	CASSPDRVEQYF	TGTGCCAGCAGCCCAGACAGGGTCGAGCAGTACTTC